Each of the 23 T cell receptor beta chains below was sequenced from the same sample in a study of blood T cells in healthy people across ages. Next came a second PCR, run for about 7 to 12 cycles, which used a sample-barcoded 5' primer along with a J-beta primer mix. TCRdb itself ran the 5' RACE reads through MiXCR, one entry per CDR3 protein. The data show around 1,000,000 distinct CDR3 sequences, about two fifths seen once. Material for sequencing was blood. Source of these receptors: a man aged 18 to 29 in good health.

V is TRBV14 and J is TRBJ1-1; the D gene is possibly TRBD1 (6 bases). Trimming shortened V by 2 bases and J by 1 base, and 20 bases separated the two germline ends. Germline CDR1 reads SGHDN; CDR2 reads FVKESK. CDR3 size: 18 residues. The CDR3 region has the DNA TGTGCCAGCAGCCAAATCCATCAGAGTCACAGGGCGAACACTGAAGCTTTCTTT. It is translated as CASSQIHQSHRANTEAFF.

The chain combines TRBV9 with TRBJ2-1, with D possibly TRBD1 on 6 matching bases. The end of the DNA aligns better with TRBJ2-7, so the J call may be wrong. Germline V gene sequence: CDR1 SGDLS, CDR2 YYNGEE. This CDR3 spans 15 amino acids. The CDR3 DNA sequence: TGTGCCAGCAGCGCGGAGGCTTACGGGGACAATGAGCAGTACTTC. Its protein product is CASSAEAYGDNEQYF.

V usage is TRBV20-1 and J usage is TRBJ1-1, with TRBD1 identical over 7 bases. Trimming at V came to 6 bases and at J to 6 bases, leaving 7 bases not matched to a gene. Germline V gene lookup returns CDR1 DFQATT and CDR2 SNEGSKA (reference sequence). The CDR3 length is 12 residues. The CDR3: CSAQTGTPEAFF. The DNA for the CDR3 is TGCAGTGCGCAGACAGGGACCCCTGAAGCTTTCTTT.

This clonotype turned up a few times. The CDR3 DNA is TGCGCCAGCAGCCAGCAGCTACCCGGGGGGCCTTCCTACAATGAGCAGTACTTC. Its protein is CASSQQLPGGPSYNEQYF. The chain is built from TRBV4-3 and TRBJ2-7, with D tentatively TRBD2 (7 bases). V lost 3 bases and J 7 bases, leaving 28 bases between the germline ends. The CDR3 is 18 amino acids. Germline CDR1 reads LGHNA; CDR2 reads YSLEER.

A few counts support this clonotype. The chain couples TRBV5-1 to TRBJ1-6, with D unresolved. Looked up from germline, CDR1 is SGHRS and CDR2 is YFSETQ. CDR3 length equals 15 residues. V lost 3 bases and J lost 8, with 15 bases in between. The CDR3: CASSSAWRGYSPLHF. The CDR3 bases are TGCGCCAGCAGCTCGGCCTGGAGAGGGTATTCACCCCTCCACTTT.

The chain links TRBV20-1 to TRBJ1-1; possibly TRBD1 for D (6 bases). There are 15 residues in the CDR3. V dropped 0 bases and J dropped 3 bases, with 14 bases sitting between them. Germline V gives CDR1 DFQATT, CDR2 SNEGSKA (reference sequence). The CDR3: CSARDITGIDTEAFF. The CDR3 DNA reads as TGCAGTGCTAGAGATATTACAGGGATCGACACTGAAGCTTTCTTT.

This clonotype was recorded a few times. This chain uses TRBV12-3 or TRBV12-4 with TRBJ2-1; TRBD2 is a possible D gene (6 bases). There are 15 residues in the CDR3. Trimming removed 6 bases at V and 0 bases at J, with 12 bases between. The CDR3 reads CASREGLGSYNEQFF. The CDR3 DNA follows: TGTGCCAGCAGGGAGGGGTTGGGCTCCTACAATGAGCAGTTCTTC.

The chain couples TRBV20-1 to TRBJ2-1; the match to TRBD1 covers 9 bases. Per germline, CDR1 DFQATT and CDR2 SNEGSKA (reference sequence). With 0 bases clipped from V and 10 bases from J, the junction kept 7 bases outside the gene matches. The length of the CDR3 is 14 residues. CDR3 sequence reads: CSARDRRQGDEQFF. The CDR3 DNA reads TGCAGTGCTAGAGATCGACGACAGGGGGACGAGCAGTTCTTC.

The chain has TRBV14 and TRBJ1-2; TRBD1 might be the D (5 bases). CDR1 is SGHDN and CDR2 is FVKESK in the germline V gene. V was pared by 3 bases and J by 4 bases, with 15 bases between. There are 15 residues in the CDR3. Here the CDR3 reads CASSHRDGFLYGYTF. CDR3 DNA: TGTGCCAGCAGCCACCGGGACGGCTTCCTCTATGGCTACACCTTC. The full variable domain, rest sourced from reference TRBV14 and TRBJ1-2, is EAGVTQFPSHSVIEKGQTVTLRCDPISGHDNLYWYRRVMGKEIKFLLHFVKESKQDESGMPNNRFLAERTGGTYSTLKVQPAELEDSGVYFCASSHRDGFLYGYTFGSGTRLTVV.

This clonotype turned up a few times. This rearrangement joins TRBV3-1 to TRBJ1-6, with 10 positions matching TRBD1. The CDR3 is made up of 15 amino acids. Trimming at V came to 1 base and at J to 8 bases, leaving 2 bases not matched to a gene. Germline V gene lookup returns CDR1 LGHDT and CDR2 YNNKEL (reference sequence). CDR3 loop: CASSQGQGAHSPLHF. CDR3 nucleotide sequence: TGTGCCAGCAGCCAAGGACAGGGGGCGCATTCACCCCTCCACTTT.

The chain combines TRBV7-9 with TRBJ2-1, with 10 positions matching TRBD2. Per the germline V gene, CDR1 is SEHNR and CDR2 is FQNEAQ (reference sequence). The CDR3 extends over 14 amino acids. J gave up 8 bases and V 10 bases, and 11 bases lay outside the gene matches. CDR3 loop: CATSAGGRSDEQFF. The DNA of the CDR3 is TGTGCCACCTCAGCGGGGGGGAGATCGGATGAGCAGTTCTTC.

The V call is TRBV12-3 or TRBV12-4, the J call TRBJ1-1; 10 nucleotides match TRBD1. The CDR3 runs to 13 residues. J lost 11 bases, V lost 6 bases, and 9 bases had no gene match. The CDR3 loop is CASRRQGAREAFF. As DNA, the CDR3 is TGTGCCAGCAGGAGACAGGGGGCTAGGGAGGCTTTCTTT.

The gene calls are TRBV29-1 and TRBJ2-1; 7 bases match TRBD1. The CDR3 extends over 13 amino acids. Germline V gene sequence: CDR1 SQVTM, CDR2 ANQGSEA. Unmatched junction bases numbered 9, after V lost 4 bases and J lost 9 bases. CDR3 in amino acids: CSVGDRAGGEQFF. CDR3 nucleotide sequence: TGCAGCGTTGGCGACAGGGCCGGCGGTGAGCAGTTCTTC.

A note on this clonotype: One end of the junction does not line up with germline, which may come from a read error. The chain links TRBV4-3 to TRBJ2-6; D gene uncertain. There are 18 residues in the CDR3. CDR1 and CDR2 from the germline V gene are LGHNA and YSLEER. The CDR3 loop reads CVSSQVYAESSGANVLTF. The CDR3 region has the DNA TGCGTCAGCAGCCAAGTCTACGCCGAGTCCTCTGGGGCCAACGTCCTGACTTTC.

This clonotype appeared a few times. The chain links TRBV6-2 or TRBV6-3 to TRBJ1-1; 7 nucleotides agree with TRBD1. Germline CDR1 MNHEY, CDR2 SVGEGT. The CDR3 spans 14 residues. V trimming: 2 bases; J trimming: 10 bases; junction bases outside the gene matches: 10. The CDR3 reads CASSYADRVWLAFF. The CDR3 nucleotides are TGTGCCAGCAGTTACGCCGACAGGGTTTGGCTAGCTTTCTTT.

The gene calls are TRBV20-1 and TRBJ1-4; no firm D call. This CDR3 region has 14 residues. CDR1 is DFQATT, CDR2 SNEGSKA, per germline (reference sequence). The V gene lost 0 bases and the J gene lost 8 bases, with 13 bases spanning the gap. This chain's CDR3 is CSAREPTPPEKLFF. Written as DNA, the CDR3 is TGCAGTGCTAGAGAACCAACCCCACCAGAAAAACTGTTTTTT.

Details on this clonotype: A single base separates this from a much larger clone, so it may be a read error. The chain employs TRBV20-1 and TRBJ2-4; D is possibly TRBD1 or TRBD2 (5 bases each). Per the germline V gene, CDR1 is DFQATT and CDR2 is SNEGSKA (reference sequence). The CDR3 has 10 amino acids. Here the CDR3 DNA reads TGCAGTGCTAGGAACGGGACCCAGTGCTTC. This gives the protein CSARNGTQCF.

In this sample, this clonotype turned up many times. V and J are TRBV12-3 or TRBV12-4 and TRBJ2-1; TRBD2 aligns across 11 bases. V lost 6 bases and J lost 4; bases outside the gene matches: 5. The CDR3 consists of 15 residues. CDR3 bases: TGTGCCAGCAGCCGAACTAGCGGGGGTTACAATGAGCAGTTCTTC. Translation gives CASSRTSGGYNEQFF.

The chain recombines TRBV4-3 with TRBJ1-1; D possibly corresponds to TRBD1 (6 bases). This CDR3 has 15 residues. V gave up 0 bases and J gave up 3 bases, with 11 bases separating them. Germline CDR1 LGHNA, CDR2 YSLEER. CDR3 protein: CASSQEVRGHTEAFF. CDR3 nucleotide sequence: TGCGCCAGCAGCCAAGAGGTACGGGGGCACACTGAAGCTTTCTTT.

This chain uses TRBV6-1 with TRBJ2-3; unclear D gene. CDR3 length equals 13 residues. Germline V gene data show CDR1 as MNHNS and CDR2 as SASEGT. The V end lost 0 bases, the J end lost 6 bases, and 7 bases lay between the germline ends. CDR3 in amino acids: CASSEALGDTQYF. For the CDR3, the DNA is TGTGCCAGCAGTGAAGCACTGGGGGATACGCAGTATTTT.

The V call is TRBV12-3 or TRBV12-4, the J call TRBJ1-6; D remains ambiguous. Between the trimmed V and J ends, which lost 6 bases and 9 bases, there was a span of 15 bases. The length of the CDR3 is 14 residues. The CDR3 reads CASSPLGPISPLHF. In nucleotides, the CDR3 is TGTGCCAGCAGCCCTCTCGGACCCATTTCACCCCTCCACTTT.

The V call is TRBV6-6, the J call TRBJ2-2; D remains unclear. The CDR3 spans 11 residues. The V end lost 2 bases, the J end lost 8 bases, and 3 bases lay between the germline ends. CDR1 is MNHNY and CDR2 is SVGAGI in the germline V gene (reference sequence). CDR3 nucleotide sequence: TGTGCCAGCAGTTACGATGGGGAGCTGTTTTTT. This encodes CASSYDGELFF.

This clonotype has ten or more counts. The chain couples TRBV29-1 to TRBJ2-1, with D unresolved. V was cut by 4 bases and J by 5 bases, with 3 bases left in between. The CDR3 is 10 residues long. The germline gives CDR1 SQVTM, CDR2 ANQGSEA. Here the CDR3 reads CSVGDNEQFF. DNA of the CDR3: TGCAGCGTTGGTGACAATGAGCAGTTCTTC.